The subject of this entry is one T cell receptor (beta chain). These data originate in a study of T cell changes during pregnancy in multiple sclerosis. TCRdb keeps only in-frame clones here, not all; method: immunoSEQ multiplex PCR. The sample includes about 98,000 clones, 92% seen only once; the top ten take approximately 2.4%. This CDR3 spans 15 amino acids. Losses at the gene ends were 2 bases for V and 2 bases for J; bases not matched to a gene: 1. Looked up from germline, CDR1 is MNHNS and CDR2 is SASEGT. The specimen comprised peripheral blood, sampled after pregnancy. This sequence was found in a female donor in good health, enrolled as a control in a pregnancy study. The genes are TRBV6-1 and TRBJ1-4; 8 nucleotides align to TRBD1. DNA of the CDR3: TGTGCCAGCAGTGAAAACAGGGGGACTAATGAAAAACTGTTTTTT. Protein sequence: CASSENRGTNEKLFF.